This paragraph reports one T cell receptor beta chain. TCRdb re-analysed the RT-PCR reads in MiXCR, keeping a single row per CDR3 protein. The table has 650,000 to 800,000 distinct CDR3 sequences, 14% seen once. This CDR3 region has 14 residues. Trimming at V came to 2 bases and at J to 3 bases, leaving 3 bases not matched to a gene. Germline V gene data show CDR1 as KGHSH and CDR2 as LQKENI. This clonotype was sampled from a female donor in good health, serving as a healthy control. Sequencing was done on a sample of memory CD4+ T cells from blood. The V and J genes are TRBV18 and TRBJ2-7, with 8 bases aligning to TRBD2. This CDR3 reads CASSPKRENYEQYF. The CDR3 DNA follows: TGTGCCAGCTCACCAAAGCGGGAGAACTACGAGCAGTACTTC.